Listed below are T cell receptor beta chains from one sample, sequenced in a study of cytomegalovirus exposure and HLA in healthy donors. Only in-frame clones appear in the TCRdb table, and some are missing; sequencing was by immunoSEQ multiplex PCR. The table lists some 110,000 clones, around 77% of them singletons. Sequenced material: PBMCs. These receptors all come from a middle-aged woman in good health and CMV-seropositive. The CDR3 runs from the conserved cysteine through the conserved F or W. Each record gives: clone size, V gene, D gene, J gene, CDR3 DNA, CDR3 protein. D genes are given only for firm matches. Clone size is given for some rows only: seen once, a few or many times, or a class if the clone is expanded.

.,TRBV23-1,TRBD1,TRBJ1-2,TGCGCCAGCAGTCAAGATACGGGACAGTACTATGGCTACACCTTC,CASSQDTGQYYGYTF
.,TRBV19,TRBD1,TRBJ2-2,TGTGCCAGTAGTGCCAGGGGGTTGAACACCGGGGAGCTGTTTTTT,CASSARGLNTGELFF
.,TRBV28,TRBD1,TRBJ1-2,TGTGCCAGCAGTTTCAGGGGGTCTAACTATGGCTACACCTTC,CASSFRGSNYGYTF
.,TRBV9,.,TRBJ1-4,TGTGCCAGCAGCCCTTTAGGGGTAACTAATGAAAAACTGTTTTTT,CASSPLGVTNEKLFF
.,TRBV5-5,.,TRBJ1-1,TGTGCCAGCAGCTTGGTACAGGGCGGTGAAGCTTTCTTT,CASSLVQGGEAFF
.,TRBV15,TRBD2,TRBJ2-2,TGTGCCACCAGCAGAGTGGCCCTTGCGGGAGGGCAAACCGGGGAGCTGTTTTTT,CATSRVALAGGQTGELFF
.,TRBV11-2,.,TRBJ1-1,TGTGCCAGCAGCGGGAGGGGACGGATGAACACTGAAGCTTTCTTT,CASSGRGRMNTEAFF
.,TRBV6-6,.,TRBJ1-5,TGTGCCAGCAGTTTCCCCGAGGAGGGGCCGAGACAGCCCCAGCATTTT,CASSFPEEGPRQPQHF
.,TRBV5-1,TRBD1,TRBJ2-7,TGCGCCAGCAGCTTGGAGGCCGGGACAGGGGGTAAGCAGTACTTC,CASSLEAGTGGKQYF
.,TRBV2,.,TRBJ2-3,TGTGCCAGCAGCCCGGAGCGCACAGATACGCAGTATTTT,CASSPERTDTQYF
.,TRBV28,TRBD1,TRBJ2-2,TGTGCCAGCAGTTTATATGAGTCCCGGACAGGGTCGCGCACCGGGGAGCTGTTTTTT,CASSLYESRTGSRTGELFF
hyperexpanded,TRBV27,TRBD1,TRBJ1-1,TGTGCCAGCAGTTCCGGAATGACAGGGTTTGAAGCTTTCTTT,CASSSGMTGFEAFF
.,TRBV7-9,.,TRBJ2-1,TGTGCCAGCAGCTTCAGGGCTAGCAATGAGCAGTTCTTC,CASSFRASNEQFF
.,TRBV5-1,TRBD2,TRBJ2-3,TGCGCCAGCAGTGCTATAGCGGGGGGAGATACGCAGTATTTT,CASSAIAGGDTQYF
.,TRBV30,TRBD2,TRBJ2-7,TGTGCCTGGAGTGTAGGGCTAGCGGGAGGGCCGGGGCAGTACTTC,CAWSVGLAGGPGQYF
.,TRBV19,.,TRBJ2-3,TGTGCCAGTAGTCTAAACACAGATACGCAGTATTTT,CASSLNTDTQYF
few,TRBV4-1,.,TRBJ2-5,TGCGCCAGCAGCCCAGAGGGTCGAGGGGAGACCCAGTACTTC,CASSPEGRGETQYF
.,TRBV5-1,.,TRBJ1-1,TGCGCCAGCAGCCCCCTGGTGAGAACTGAGGCTTTCTTT,CASSPLVRTEAFF
once,TRBV19,TRBD2,TRBJ2-1,TGTGCCAGTAAACCGCCGGGACTAGGTTCTAATGAGCAGTTCTTC,CASKPPGLGSNEQFF
.,TRBV7-9,.,TRBJ2-7,TGTGCCAGCAGCTTTGGCGGGTCCTCCTACGAGCAGTACTTC,CASSFGGSSYEQYF
.,TRBV30,TRBD1,TRBJ2-2,TGTGCCCAGAGGGGGCAGGCGAACACCGGGGAGCTGTTTTTT,CAQRGQANTGELFF
few,TRBV7-3,TRBD1,TRBJ2-1,TGTGCCAGCAGCCCCAGACAGGGGTGGGGGAACAATGAGCAGTTCTTC,CASSPRQGWGNNEQFF
.,TRBV7-6,TRBD2,TRBJ2-2,TGTGCCAGCAGCTCAGGGACTAGCACCGGGGAGCTGTTTTTT,CASSSGTSTGELFF
once,TRBV7-8,.,TRBJ2-7,TGTGCCAGCAGCTTAGGAACTATTAGCTCCTACGAGCAGTACTTC,CASSLGTISSYEQYF
.,TRBV29-1,TRBD2,TRBJ2-1,TGCAGCGTTGATATTTTATGGACTAGCGGGGACAATGAGCAGTTCTTC,CSVDILWTSGDNEQFF
.,TRBV11-2,TRBD2,TRBJ2-7,TGTGCCAGCAGTTCCGGGACTAGCGACTACGAGCAGTACTTC,CASSSGTSDYEQYF